This is a list of T cell receptor beta chains from one sample in a study of T cell repertoires in cytomegalovirus infection. TCRdb called the reads again in MiXCR, with one record for every CDR3 protein. The sample has 200,000 to 250,000 distinct CDR3 sequences; 9% to 15% are singletons. The sample comprised PBMCs. Receptors originate from a human donor in good health (CMV status not recorded). Some clones in this sample may be carry-over from other donors' samples. The CDR3 runs from the conserved cysteine through the conserved F or W. Fields, in order: CDR3 protein, CDR3 DNA, J gene, clone size, D gene, V gene. A D gene is named only where the DNA matches it firmly. Not all rows give a size; the values are once, few, many and, for expanded clones, a class.

cdr3_aa: CASSQTGQGNTGELFF
cdr3_nt: TGTGCCAGCAGCCAAACGGGACAGGGAAACACCGGGGAGCTGTTTTTT
j_call: TRBJ2-2
clone_size: many
d_call: TRBD1
v_call: TRBV11-1

cdr3_aa: CSVATSGIFYNEQFF
cdr3_nt: TGCAGCGTCGCGACTAGCGGGATATTCTACAATGAGCAGTTCTTC
j_call: TRBJ2-1
clone_size: -
d_call: TRBD2
v_call: TRBV29-1

cdr3_aa: CASSLERGSSPLHF
cdr3_nt: TGTGCCAGCAGCCTCGAAAGGGGATCATCACCCCTCCACTTT
j_call: TRBJ1-6
clone_size: many
d_call: -
v_call: TRBV12-3/TRBV12-4

cdr3_aa: CASSLERGRTQYF
cdr3_nt: TGTGCCAGCAGCTTAGAGCGCGGCCGAACGCAGTATTTT
j_call: TRBJ2-3
clone_size: many
d_call: -
v_call: TRBV7-2

cdr3_aa: CASSRGRLSYEQYF
cdr3_nt: TGTGCCAGCAGCCGGGGACGGCTATCCTACGAGCAGTACTTC
j_call: TRBJ2-7
clone_size: many
d_call: -
v_call: TRBV7-9

cdr3_aa: CASSLAAVSGTGELFF
cdr3_nt: TGTGCCAGCAGCTTAGCGGCGGTTTCGGGCACCGGGGAGCTGTTTTTT
j_call: TRBJ2-2
clone_size: many
d_call: -
v_call: TRBV7-2

cdr3_aa: CASSSPSTGVAYTGELFF
cdr3_nt: TGTGCCAGCAGCTCTCCATCTACAGGGGTGGCCTACACCGGGGAGCTGTTTTTT
j_call: TRBJ2-2
clone_size: many
d_call: TRBD1
v_call: TRBV7-2

cdr3_aa: CASSKLSGTGGTQPQHF
cdr3_nt: TGTGCCAGCAGTAAACTTTCCGGGACAGGGGGTACTCAGCCCCAGCATTTT
j_call: TRBJ1-5
clone_size: many
d_call: TRBD1
v_call: TRBV28

cdr3_aa: CASSLGGTPYSNQPQHF
cdr3_nt: TGTGCCAGCAGCTTAGGCGGGACACCTTATAGCAATCAGCCCCAGCATTTT
j_call: TRBJ1-5
clone_size: many
d_call: -
v_call: TRBV7-2

cdr3_aa: CASSLRRPSGYGYTF
cdr3_nt: TGTGCCAGCAGCTTGAGGCGACCCTCGGGCTATGGCTACACCTTC
j_call: TRBJ1-2
clone_size: many
d_call: -
v_call: TRBV5-4

cdr3_aa: CAISPDRVGSNQPQHF
cdr3_nt: TGTGCCATCAGCCCGGACAGGGTCGGGAGCAATCAGCCCCAGCATTTT
j_call: TRBJ1-5
clone_size: many
d_call: TRBD1
v_call: TRBV10-3

cdr3_aa: CAGSLEAGGDYGYTF
cdr3_nt: TGCGCCGGCAGCCTGGAAGCAGGGGGCGACTATGGCTACACCTTC
j_call: TRBJ1-2
clone_size: -
d_call: TRBD1
v_call: TRBV5-1

cdr3_aa: CASMATGDSYGYTF
cdr3_nt: TGTGCCAGTATGGCGACCGGCGACAGCTATGGCTACACCTTC
j_call: TRBJ1-2
clone_size: -
d_call: -
v_call: TRBV19

cdr3_aa: CSARVSGSGIEQYF
cdr3_nt: TGCAGTGCTAGAGTGTCGGGTAGCGGGATCGAGCAGTACTTC
j_call: TRBJ2-7
clone_size: -
d_call: TRBD2
v_call: TRBV20-1

cdr3_aa: CASSEPGHSSGANVLTF
cdr3_nt: TGTGCCAGCAGTGAGCCTGGGCATAGCTCTGGGGCCAACGTCCTGACTTTC
j_call: TRBJ2-6
clone_size: few
d_call: -
v_call: TRBV2

cdr3_aa: CASSFGQGQGRQFF
cdr3_nt: TGTGCCAGCAGCTTCGGACAGGGTCAGGGCAGGCAGTTCTTC
j_call: TRBJ2-1
clone_size: few
d_call: TRBD1
v_call: TRBV5-5

cdr3_aa: CSVGISGANVLTF
cdr3_nt: TGCAGCGTTGGGATCTCTGGGGCCAACGTCCTGACTTTC
j_call: TRBJ2-6
clone_size: many
d_call: -
v_call: TRBV29-1

cdr3_aa: CAISGGGRFLSNYGYTF
cdr3_nt: TGTGCCATCAGTGGGGGGGGACGGTTCCTCTCTAACTATGGCTACACCTTC
j_call: TRBJ1-2
clone_size: few
d_call: -
v_call: TRBV10-3

cdr3_aa: CASSPLDRDEYGYTF
cdr3_nt: TGTGCCAGCAGTCCTCTGGACAGGGACGAGTATGGCTACACCTTC
j_call: TRBJ1-2
clone_size: few
d_call: TRBD1
v_call: TRBV6-5

cdr3_aa: CASRLLAGPSYEQYF
cdr3_nt: TGTGCCAGCAGGTTACTAGCGGGCCCGTCCTACGAGCAGTACTTC
j_call: TRBJ2-7
clone_size: many
d_call: TRBD2
v_call: TRBV7-2